Following are 4 T cell receptor beta chains from one sample sequenced in a study of long-term antiretroviral therapy in people with HIV. The assay, immunoSEQ v3.0, was run at survey level. This table comes from immunoSEQ multiplex PCR, and its TCRdb copy is limited to in-frame clones, with some not included. The table shows fewer than 30,000 clones, with approximately 80% occurring only once. The sequenced sample was unsorted PBMCs, obtained about 2.7 years after starting antiretroviral therapy. The receptors shown here come from a man between 25 and 39 years old with HIV.

The chain is built from TRBV4-2 and TRBJ2-7; TRBD1 matches at 9 bases. CDR3 length equals 18 residues. V gave up 0 bases and J gave up 0 bases; unmatched junction bases: 9. Germline CDR1 LGHNA, CDR2 YNFKEQ. The CDR3 is CASSQDFPGTGFSYEQYF. The CDR3, as DNA: TGTGCCAGCAGCCAAGATTTTCCCGGGACAGGGTTCTCCTACGAGCAGTACTTC.

The V gene is TRBV5-6, the J gene TRBJ1-1; maybe TRBD1 (6 bases). Looked up from germline, CDR1 is SGHDT and CDR2 is YYEEEE. The CDR3 sequence is 15 residues long. The V and J ends lost 4 bases and 1 base respectively, with 14 bases between them. DNA for the CDR3: TGTGCCAGCAGCCCCAATGGACAGACGAACACTGAAGCTTTCTTT. It is translated as CASSPNGQTNTEAFF.

The V call is TRBV5-1, the J call TRBJ1-5, with a possible D match to TRBD1 (5 bases). Deletions cut 2 bases from V and 4 bases from J, with 10 bases between. Germline lookup yields CDR1 SGHRS and CDR2 YFSETQ. The CDR3 loop spans 14 amino acids. CDR3: CASSLGTENQPQHF. CDR3 nucleotide sequence: TGCGCCAGCAGCTTAGGGACGGAAAATCAGCCCCAGCATTTT.

This clone appeared a single time. V and J are TRBV11-2 and TRBJ2-3; TRBD1 agrees at 9 bases. CDR1 is SGHAT and CDR2 is FQNNGV in the germline V gene. The CDR3 spans 18 residues. The V and J ends lost 7 bases and 7 bases, in that order; junction bases with no gene match: 21. CDR3 DNA sequence: TGTGCCAGCACCTCCGGGACAGGGAGAGGAGTCACACAAAATACGCAGTATTTT. Translating gives CASTSGTGRGVTQNTQYF.